What follows is one TCR beta chain and its context. There are 16 residues in the CDR3. After removal of 0 bases from V and 1 base from J, the junction contained 4 bases not matched to a gene. Germline values: CDR1 LGHNA, CDR2 YSLEER. This sample was taken from a study of patients and donors after allogeneic stem cell transplantation. TCRdb re-derived calls from the RT-PCR reads in MiXCR, one entry per CDR3 protein. This table holds over 200,000 distinct CDR3 sequences, 35% to 45% found once. The V and J genes are TRBV4-3 and TRBJ2-3; 7 nucleotides match TRBD1. What was sequenced was blood, either unsorted or a sorted T cell fraction (not recorded which). This clonotype was obtained from a human donor who was either an allogeneic HSCT recipient or a stem cell or donor lymphocyte infusion donor (not recorded which). It is not recorded whose cells these are; they may come from a transplant donor. The DNA of the CDR3 is TGCGCCAGCAGCCAAGATACAGGGGCTCGCACAGATACGCAGTATTTT. Translated: CASSQDTGARTDTQYF.